The T cell receptor beta chain under discussion was sequenced for a study of shared clonotypes between healthy human individuals. Concerning this clone itself: The target antigen is unknown.

Study results and limitations: Among the subsets, naive ones generally showed larger estimated richness than memory ones. Tissue TCR repertoires likely differ from these blood-only repertoires.

Method: immunoSEQ multiplex PCR; TCRdb's copy keeps in-frame clones and lacks some. This sample has about 79,000 clones, with about 61% found just once. The length of the CDR3 is 14 residues. CDR1 is MRHNA, CDR2 SNTAGT, per germline. Germline trimming cut 4 bases from V and 6 bases from J; bases unmatched to any gene: 3. The sequence came from a man aged 25 to 40 in good health. Material: memory CD8+ T cells sorted from blood. Noted subset: CD45RO+ cells pooled with CCR7-negative TemRA cells. The gene calls are TRBV6-4 and TRBJ2-1, with 10 bases that match TRBD1. The CDR3 DNA is TGTGCCAGCAGTGGAGGGACAGGGGCCAATGAGCAGTTCTTC. As protein: CASSGGTGANEQFF.